Below, 32 T cell receptor beta chains from the same sample are listed, as sequenced in a study of blood T cells in healthy people across ages (dated by TCRdb to the mid-2010s). Libraries were made using 5' RACE. TCRdb records Illumina HiSeq 2500 as the sequencer. A second PCR of roughly 6 to 11 cycles was run with a J-beta primer mix and a sample-barcoded 5' primer. TCRdb reworked the public reads: Q25 trimming with fastp, MiXCR clone assembly, productive beta chains retained. Rows with one shared CDR3 protein collapse into an entry with the most common genes and DNA. The sample includes about 1.4 million distinct CDR3 sequences, with roughly 60% observed a single time. The top ten hold 5% to 7% of the sample. Sequenced input: blood. The receptors stem from a man aged 18-30 years in good health.

This clonotype occurred once. The chain couples TRBV20-1 to TRBJ2-5, with D uncertain. Gene TRBJ2-7 matches the end of the DNA better, so the J call may be wrong. The germline V gene has CDR1 DFQATT and CDR2 SNEGSKA (reference sequence). The CDR3 is 11 amino acids. The CDR3 is CSAYQSYEQYF. The CDR3 DNA reads as TGCAGTGCGTATCAATCCTACGAGCAGTACTTC.

V is TRBV20-1 and J is TRBJ2-2; weak D call: TRBD1 (6 bases). V lost 6 bases and J lost 0, with 14 bases in between. The CDR3 sequence is 15 residues long. Germline assignment: CDR1 DFQATT and CDR2 SNEGSKA (reference sequence). The CDR3 loop is CSANRVAANTGELFF. The CDR3 coding sequence is TGCAGTGCAAACAGGGTTGCCGCGAACACCGGGGAGCTGTTTTTT.

This chain connects TRBV28 to TRBJ2-3, with unresolved D. Germline-derived CDR1 and CDR2 are MDHEN and SYDVKM. V lost 6 bases and J 2 bases, leaving 12 bases between the germline ends. There are 14 residues in the CDR3. As DNA, the CDR3 is TGTGCCAGCAGGCCGGATTTTTCCACAGATACGCAGTATTTT. Amino acid sequence: CASRPDFSTDTQYF.

The V gene is TRBV5-1, the J gene TRBJ1-1; D possibly corresponds to TRBD1 (5 bases). The V and J ends lost 1 base and 8 bases respectively, with 18 bases between them. Germline CDR1 and CDR2: SGHRS and YFSETQ. The CDR3 spans 15 residues. The CDR3 bases are TGCGCCAGCAGCTTGCTCTTAGGTGACAGCTCAGAAGCTTTCTTT. Translation: CASSLLLGDSSEAFF. The full variable domain, its missing parts supplied by reference TRBV5-1 and TRBJ1-1, is KAGVTQTPRYLIKTRGQQVTLSCSPISGHRSVSWYQQTPGQGLQFLFEYFSETQRNKGNFPGRFSGRQFSNSRSEMNVSTLELGDSALYLCASSLLLGDSSEAFFGQGTRLTVV.

This clonotype was detected once. The J gene is TRBJ2-7, the V gene TRBV20-1; D uncertain. V was trimmed by 5 bases and J by 3 bases, leaving 20 bases between them. Germline V gives CDR1 DFQATT, CDR2 SNEGSKA (reference sequence). This CDR3 is built from 15 residues. The DNA for the CDR3 is TGCAGTGCTGACCCCACCGGCCAAGCTCGCTACGAGCAGTACTTC. Encoded protein: CSADPTGQARYEQYF.

J is TRBJ1-4 and V is TRBV29-1; 9 nucleotides line up with TRBD1. Trimming at V came to 7 bases and at J to 3 bases, leaving 6 bases not matched to a gene. In germline, CDR1 is SQVTM, CDR2 ANQGSEA. This CDR3 contains 14 residues. The CDR3 sequence is CSATGTGPNEKLFF. The DNA for the CDR3 is TGCAGCGCCACCGGGACAGGGCCTAATGAAAAACTGTTTTTT.

The V and J genes are TRBV3-1 and TRBJ1-2; D not certain. The CDR3 runs to 12 residues. Deletions cut 1 base from V and 7 bases from J, with 7 bases between. Looked up from germline, CDR1 is LGHDT and CDR2 is YNNKEL (reference sequence). The CDR3 DNA reads as TGTGCCAGCAGCCAAGTCGATCTTGGCTACACCTTC. This sequence encodes CASSQVDLGYTF.

The chain combines TRBV6-6 with TRBJ1-6, with D unclear. The germline V gene encodes CDR1 MNHNY and CDR2 SVGAGI (reference sequence). With 8 bases removed from V and 0 bases from J, the gap between germline ends came to 14 bases. CDR3 length: 16 amino acids. The CDR3: CASSVGSSSYNSPLHF. The CDR3 nucleotides read TGTGCCAGCTCTGTCGGATCGAGCTCCTATAATTCACCCCTCCACTTT.

The chain links TRBV4-1 to TRBJ2-4; 12 positions match TRBD2. The DNA matches TRBJ2-7 better at its end, which makes the J call doubtful. There are 15 residues in the CDR3. Germline values: CDR1 MGHRA, CDR2 YSYEKL. The CDR3 region has the DNA TGCGCCAGCAGCCATCTAGCGGGAGGGCCGTACGAGCAGTACTTC. Encoded protein: CASSHLAGGPYEQYF.

J is TRBJ2-7 and V is TRBV4-1, with a possible D match to TRBD1 (6 bases). The J call may be wrong; the DNA end is better matched by TRBJ2-1. The CDR3 contains 16 residues. The germline V gene encodes CDR1 MGHRA and CDR2 YSYEKL. The CDR3 protein is CASSQVGQGPRKEQFF. In DNA form, the CDR3 reads TGCGCCAGCAGCCAAGTGGGTCAGGGGCCCCGGAAGGAGCAGTTCTTC.

Points on this clonotype: A read error may produce the germline difference seen at one junction end. The V gene is TRBV7-9, the J gene TRBJ2-3; 10 nucleotides align to TRBD1. The length of the CDR3 is 15 residues. Germline V gene sequence: CDR1 SEHNR, CDR2 FQNEAQ (reference sequence). The CDR3 nucleotides read TGTGCCAACAGCCGGGACAGGGGATCAACAGATACGCAGTATTTT. It translates to CANSRDRGSTDTQYF.

The chain combines TRBV5-1 with TRBJ2-7; D unclear. The V end lost 3 bases, the J end lost 7 bases, and 23 bases lay between the germline ends. The germline V gene has CDR1 SGHRS and CDR2 YFSETQ. The CDR3 spans 16 residues. The CDR3, as DNA: TGCGCCAGCAGCTACCTAGGTGGTTCTGTTGGCAATGAGCAGTACTTC. Its protein product is CASSYLGGSVGNEQYF.

The chain joins TRBV6-5 to TRBJ2-1, with D maybe TRBD1 (5 bases). Trimming stripped 2 bases from V and 8 bases from J, with 10 bases between. CDR1 is MNHEY and CDR2 is SVGAGI in the germline V gene. The CDR3 totals 13 residues. The CDR3 coding sequence is TGTGCCAGCAGTTACACGAGCAGGGATGAGCAGTTCTTC. Amino acids: CASSYTSRDEQFF.

The chain recombines TRBV5-6 with TRBJ2-1; a weak D match, TRBD2 (6 bases). V gave up 4 bases and J gave up 14 bases, with 13 bases separating them. CDR1 is SGHDT, CDR2 YYEEEE, per germline. The CDR3 has 11 residues. CDR3 DNA: TGTGCCAGCAGCCCCGGCGGGGAGGAGTTCTTC. Its translation is CASSPGGEEFF.

This chain links TRBV6-1 with TRBJ1-2, with D uncertain. This CDR3 has 16 residues. Germline CDR1 and CDR2: MNHNS and SASEGT. V was clipped by 4 bases and J by 0 bases, with 15 bases between them. CDR3: CASSGHRRGANYGYTF. The DNA for the CDR3 is TGTGCCAGCAGTGGCCACCGCAGAGGCGCTAACTATGGCTACACCTTC.

This clonotype has a handful of counts. The CDR3 sequence is CASSQGSRLTDTQYF. The CDR3 nucleotides are TGTGCCAGCAGCCAAGGTTCCAGACTCACAGATACGCAGTATTTT. The chain combines TRBV4-2 with TRBJ2-3; D call uncertain. V lost 1 base and J 2 bases, leaving 10 bases between the germline ends. Germline lookup yields CDR1 LGHNA and CDR2 YNFKEQ. The CDR3 has 15 residues.

There are a few counts of this clonotype. V usage is TRBV29-1 and J usage is TRBJ2-1, with TRBD2 matching over 9 bases. The CDR3 extends over 16 amino acids. CDR1 and CDR2 (germline): SQVTM, ANQGSEA. The V gene end was trimmed by 0 bases and the J gene end by 8 bases; junction bases not matched to a gene: 11. Written as DNA, the CDR3 is TGCAGCGTTGAAGATCCGGCGGGTAGACTAGCGGATGAGCAGTTCTTC. This encodes CSVEDPAGRLADEQFF.

The chain is built from TRBV27 and TRBJ2-7; D possibly uses TRBD1 or TRBD2 (5 bases each). Between the trimmed V and J ends, which lost 2 bases and 3 bases, there was a span of 17 bases. Germline assignment: CDR1 MNHEY and CDR2 SMNVEV (reference sequence). CDR3 length: 16 residues. CDR3 in amino acids: CASSLQPGRGIYEQYF. DNA of the CDR3: TGTGCCAGCAGTTTACAACCGGGACGGGGAATCTACGAGCAGTACTTC.

The chain uses TRBV29-1 and TRBJ2-7; the D is unclear. Germline values: CDR1 SQVTM, CDR2 ANQGSEA. Trimming left V 5 bases short and J 7 bases short, with 9 bases between. The CDR3 sequence is 10 residues long. The CDR3 DNA reads as TGCAGCGTTATCGGTGGAGAGCAGTACTTC. It is translated as CSVIGGEQYF.

The chain uses TRBV29-1 and TRBJ2-1; perhaps TRBD2 as D (6 bases). The CDR3 runs to 20 residues. CDR1 SQVTM and CDR2 ANQGSEA come from the germline V gene. Trimming shortened V by 6 bases and J by 8 bases, and 38 bases separated the two germline ends. The chain's CDR3 is CSVVPDRDFVSVQLSHEQFF. The CDR3 DNA sequence: TGCAGCGTCGTCCCCGACCGGGACTTCGTTTCAGTCCAATTATCCCATGAGCAGTTCTTC.

This clonotype was observed a few times. The chain combines TRBV4-1 with TRBJ2-7, with 8 bases aligning to TRBD1. Germline loops: CDR1 MGHRA, CDR2 YSYEKL. The CDR3 contains 14 residues. The ends lost 2 bases at V and 2 bases at J; junction bases unmatched: 2. The CDR3 is CASSQRTGTYEQYF. The CDR3 DNA sequence: TGCGCCAGCAGCCAAAGGACAGGGACCTACGAGCAGTACTTC.

V gene TRBV7-9 combines with J gene TRBJ2-3; the D is unclear. CDR3 length equals 15 residues. Germline CDR1 and CDR2: SEHNR and FQNEAQ (reference sequence). With 5 bases removed from V and 5 bases from J, the gap between germline ends came to 17 bases. CDR3 protein: CASSHGRMREDTQYF. CDR3 nucleotide sequence: TGTGCCAGCAGCCATGGGCGGATGCGCGAAGATACGCAGTATTTT.

The J gene is TRBJ2-5, the V gene TRBV19, with 12 bases identical to TRBD2. The germline CDR1 and CDR2 sequences are LNHDA and SQIVND (reference sequence). The CDR3 runs 17 residues. V gave up 3 bases and J gave up 11 bases; unmatched junction bases: 16. CDR3 residues: CASSINGLAGRYNEQYF. The CDR3 DNA is TGTGCCAGTAGTATCAACGGACTAGCGGGAAGATACAATGAGCAGTACTTC.

The gene calls are TRBV4-1 and TRBJ2-1; 14 bases align to TRBD2. Germline CDR1 and CDR2: MGHRA and YSYEKL. The CDR3 has 17 amino acids. Trimming at V came to 4 bases and at J to 5 bases, leaving 7 bases not matched to a gene. The CDR3 is CASSPRLAGGPNNEQFF. The DNA for the CDR3 is TGCGCCAGCAGCCCCCGACTAGCGGGGGGGCCGAACAATGAGCAGTTCTTC.

This chain uses TRBV10-3 with TRBJ1-1, with D possibly matching TRBD1 (6 bases). Trimming removed 2 bases from V and 3 bases from J, with 7 bases in between. CDR3 length: 13 amino acids. Germline CDR1 ENHRY, CDR2 SYGVKD. CDR3 sequence reads: CAISERGDTEAFF. DNA of the CDR3: TGTGCCATCAGTGAGAGGGGGGACACTGAAGCTTTCTTT.

The chain has TRBV20-1 and TRBJ2-1, with a possible D match to TRBD1 (6 bases). Between the trimmed V and J ends, which lost 4 bases and 7 bases, there was a span of 11 bases. Germline CDR1 is DFQATT and CDR2 is SNEGSKA (reference sequence). The CDR3 spans 12 residues. The CDR3 DNA follows: TGCAGTGCTAAAGTAACAGGGAATGAGCAGTTCTTC. Protein sequence: CSAKVTGNEQFF.

This clonotype was observed once. The V gene is TRBV6-5, the J gene TRBJ2-4; D might be TRBD1 (6 bases). Germline lookup yields CDR1 MNHEY and CDR2 SVGAGI. V was trimmed by 7 bases and J by 9 bases, leaving 10 bases between them. The CDR3 is made up of 11 amino acids. CDR3 nucleotide sequence: TGTGCCAGCAAAGGGGACACCATTCAGTACTTC. Residues: CASKGDTIQYF.

V usage is TRBV6-2 or TRBV6-3 and J usage is TRBJ2-5; tentative D call: TRBD2 (6 bases). V was clipped by 5 bases and J by 1 base, with 14 bases between them. Germline V gene lookup returns CDR1 MNHEY and CDR2 SVGEGT. CDR3 length: 15 amino acids. CDR3 region: CASSQGLGLQETQYF. In nucleotides, the CDR3 is TGTGCCAGCAGTCAGGGACTGGGCCTCCAAGAGACCCAGTACTTC.

J is TRBJ2-3 and V is TRBV12-3 or TRBV12-4; D is unclear. Trimming pared 5 bases from V and 8 bases from J, leaving 11 bases between. The CDR3 has 12 amino acids. The CDR3 sequence: CASSRREGTQYF. CDR3 bases: TGTGCCAGCAGTCGAAGGGAAGGTACGCAGTATTTT.

The V call is TRBV7-7, the J call TRBJ2-7; possibly TRBD1 for D (6 bases). Germline V gene lookup returns CDR1 SSHAT and CDR2 FNYEAQ (reference sequence). Trimming pared 2 bases from V and 5 bases from J, leaving 10 bases between. CDR3 length: 13 residues. CDR3 sequence: CASSLQGHNEQYF. CDR3 bases: TGTGCCAGCAGCTTACAGGGGCACAACGAGCAGTACTTC.

The chain is built from TRBV20-1 and TRBJ2-1, with TRBD1 as a possible D gene (5 bases). The germline gives CDR1 DFQATT, CDR2 SNEGSKA (reference sequence). V was cut by 3 bases and J by 0 bases, with 12 bases left in between. The CDR3 runs to 15 residues. The CDR3 loop is CSASADTLSYNEQFF. The CDR3 region has the DNA TGCAGTGCTAGTGCGGACACCCTCTCCTACAATGAGCAGTTCTTC.

The rearrangement links TRBV5-1 to TRBJ2-2, with 11 bases aligning to TRBD1. The V and J ends lost 3 bases and 6 bases, in that order; junction bases with no gene match: 7. The CDR3 length is 16 residues. Germline V CDR1 and CDR2: SGHRS, YFSETQ. DNA for the CDR3: TGCGCCAGCAGCTCTCAAGGACAGGGGGCGGCCGGGGAGCTGTTTTTT. The encoded protein is CASSSQGQGAAGELFF.